This TCR beta chain appears in the sequencing data of a study of shared T cell receptors in the human thymus. Data came from immunoSEQ multiplex PCR; TCRdb stores just in-frame clones and leaves some out. The table shows some 760,000 clones, with 70% to 90% occurring only once. V gave up 5 bases and J gave up 10 bases, with 12 bases separating them. The CDR3 has 12 amino acids. Germline lookup yields CDR1 MDHEN and CDR2 SYDVKM. The sample also formed part of further work on human thymus T cells. That source reports: Donation came from healthy Finnish infants having corrective surgery for congenital heart defects. Apparent skewing of V and J gene usage characterized both thymic and blood repertoires.

This receptor was taken from a girl less than two years old with a congenital heart defect. The rearrangement uses TRBV28 and TRBJ1-5; D call uncertain. The sequenced material came from thymocytes. CDR3 protein: CASSRSGIPQHF. The CDR3 nucleotides are TGTGCCAGCAGTCGGTCGGGGATTCCCCAGCATTTT.